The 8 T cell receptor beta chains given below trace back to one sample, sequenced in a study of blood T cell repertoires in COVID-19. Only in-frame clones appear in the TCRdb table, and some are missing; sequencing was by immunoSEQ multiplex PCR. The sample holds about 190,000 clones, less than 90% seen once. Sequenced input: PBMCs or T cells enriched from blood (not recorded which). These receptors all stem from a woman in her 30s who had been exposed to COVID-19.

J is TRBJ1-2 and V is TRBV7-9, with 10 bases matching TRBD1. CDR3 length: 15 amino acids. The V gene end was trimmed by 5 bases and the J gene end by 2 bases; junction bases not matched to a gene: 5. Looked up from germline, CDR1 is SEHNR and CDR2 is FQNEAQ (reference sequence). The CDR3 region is CASSGTGVGNYGYTF. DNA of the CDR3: TGTGCCAGCAGCGGGACAGGGGTCGGGAACTATGGCTACACCTTC.

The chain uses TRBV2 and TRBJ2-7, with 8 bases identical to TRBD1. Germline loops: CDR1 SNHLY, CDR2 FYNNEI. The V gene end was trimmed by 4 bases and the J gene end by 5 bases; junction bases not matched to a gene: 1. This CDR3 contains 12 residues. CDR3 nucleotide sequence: TGTGCCAGCAGTGGACAGGGGCACGAGCAGTACTTC. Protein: CASSGQGHEQYF. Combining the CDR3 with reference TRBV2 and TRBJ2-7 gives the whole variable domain EPEVTQTPSHQVTQMGQEVILRCVPISNHLYFYWYRQILGQKVEFLVSFYNNEISEKSEIFDDQFSVERPDGSNFTLKIRSTKLEDSAMYFCASSGQGHEQYFGPGTRLTVT.

CDR3 sequence reads: CASSIRGTDTQYF. CDR3 nucleotide sequence: TGTGCCAGCAGCATCCGGGGGACAGATACGCAGTATTTT. The chain employs TRBV3-1 (or the pseudogene TRBV3-2) and TRBJ2-3; TRBD2 is a possible D gene (6 bases). CDR1 and CDR2 (germline): LGHDT, YNNKEL (reference sequence). V gave up 5 bases and J gave up 3 bases, with 9 bases separating them. The CDR3 has 13 residues.

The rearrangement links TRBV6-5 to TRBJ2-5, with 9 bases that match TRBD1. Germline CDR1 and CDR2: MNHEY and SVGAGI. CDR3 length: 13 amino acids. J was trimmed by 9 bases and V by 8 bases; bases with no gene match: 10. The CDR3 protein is CASGPGQGWAQYF. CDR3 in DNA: TGTGCCAGCGGCCCGGGACAGGGTTGGGCCCAGTACTTC.

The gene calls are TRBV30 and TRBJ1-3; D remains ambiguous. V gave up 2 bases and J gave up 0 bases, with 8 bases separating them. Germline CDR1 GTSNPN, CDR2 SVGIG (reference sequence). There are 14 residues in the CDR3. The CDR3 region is CAWSLPYSGNTIYF. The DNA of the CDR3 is TGTGCCTGGAGTCTTCCGTACTCTGGAAACACCATATATTTT.

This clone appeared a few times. The CDR3 here is CASGALRGTQYF. The CDR3 region has the DNA TGTGCCAGTGGGGCCCTGCGTGGGACCCAGTACTTC. The chain joins TRBV19 to TRBJ2-5; tentatively, D is TRBD1 (5 bases). Germline V CDR1 and CDR2: LNHDA, SQIVND (reference sequence). Trimming stripped 8 bases from V and 7 bases from J, with 14 bases between. The CDR3 runs to 12 residues. The whole variable domain, remainder taken from reference TRBV19 and TRBJ2-5, is DGGITQSPKYLFRKEGQNVTLSCEQNLNHDAMYWYRQDPGQGLRLIYYSQIVNDFQKGDIAEGYSVSREKKESFPLTVTSAQKNPTAFYLCASGALRGTQYFGPGTRLLVL.

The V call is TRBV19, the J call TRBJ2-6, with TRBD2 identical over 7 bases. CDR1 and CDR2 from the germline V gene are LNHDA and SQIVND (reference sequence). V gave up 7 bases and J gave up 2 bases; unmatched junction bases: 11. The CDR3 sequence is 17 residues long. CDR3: CASTPGRAAPGANVLTF. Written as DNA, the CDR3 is TGTGCCAGTACCCCGGGGAGGGCTGCCCCTGGGGCCAACGTCCTGACTTTC.

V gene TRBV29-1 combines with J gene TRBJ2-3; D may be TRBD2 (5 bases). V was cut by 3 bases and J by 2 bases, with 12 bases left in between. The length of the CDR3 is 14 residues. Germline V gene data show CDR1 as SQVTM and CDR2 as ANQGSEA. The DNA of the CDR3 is TGCAGCGTTGAGGATCGCGGGCCCACAGATACGCAGTATTTT. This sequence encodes CSVEDRGPTDTQYF.